The clone carrying this T cell receptor beta chain has ten or more counts. Antigen specificity is unknown. Full-length variable regions came from constant-region reverse primers plus semi-nested Nested Universal Primer A PCR. TCRdb used MiXCR to reprocess the 5' RACE reads, holding one entry per CDR3 protein. Altogether over 45,000 distinct CDR3 sequences are present, less than 30% being singletons, with the ten largest covering 2% to 2.5%. Tregs were sorted as CD4+CD25+CD127-/low cells. Trimming took 0 bases from V and 2 from J, leaving 10 bases between them. Germline lookup yields CDR1 SGDLS and CDR2 YYNGEE. The CDR3 consists of 15 residues. General study results and limits: The larger-cohort validation was restricted to a single TCR beta V-J rearrangement rather than whole repertoires. Greatest tumor Treg TCR overlap was with tumor naive CD4+ cells.

Input material: tumor-infiltrating Tregs sorted from the breast tumor. The receptor's source is a female donor with breast cancer. The gene calls are TRBV9 and TRBJ2-3; D is ambiguous. The CDR3: CASSVVGSITDTQYF. The CDR3 coding sequence is TGTGCCAGCAGCGTAGTTGGGTCGATCACAGATACGCAGTATTTT.